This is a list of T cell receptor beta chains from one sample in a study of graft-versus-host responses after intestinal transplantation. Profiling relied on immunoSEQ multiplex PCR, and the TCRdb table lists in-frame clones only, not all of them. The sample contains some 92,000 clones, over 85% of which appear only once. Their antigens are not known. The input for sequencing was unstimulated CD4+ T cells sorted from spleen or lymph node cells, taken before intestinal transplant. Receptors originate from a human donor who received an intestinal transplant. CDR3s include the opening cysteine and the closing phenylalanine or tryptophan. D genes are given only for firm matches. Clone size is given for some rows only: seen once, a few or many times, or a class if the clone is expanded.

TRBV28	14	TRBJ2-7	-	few	CASSFEGSSYEQYF	TGTGCCAGCAGTTTTGAGGGGAGCTCCTACGAGCAGTACTTC
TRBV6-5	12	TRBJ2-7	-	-	CASSKQGFEQYF	TGTGCCAGCAGTAAACAGGGTTTCGAGCAGTACTTC
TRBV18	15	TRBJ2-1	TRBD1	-	CASSPWASRDSEQFF	TGTGCCAGCTCACCGTGGGCGTCGAGGGACAGTGAGCAGTTCTTC
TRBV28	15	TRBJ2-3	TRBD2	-	CASSSREDGTDTQYF	TGTGCCAGCAGTTCGCGGGAGGATGGCACAGATACGCAGTATTTT
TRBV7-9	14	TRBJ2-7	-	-	CASSRPGHTYEQYF	TGTGCCAGCAGTCGGCCGGGACACACCTACGAGCAGTACTTC
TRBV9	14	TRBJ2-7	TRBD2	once	CASSVSSGYYEQYF	TGTGCCAGCAGCGTATCTAGCGGGTACTACGAGCAGTACTTC
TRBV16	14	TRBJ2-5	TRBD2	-	CASSLLAGQETQYF	TGTGCCAGCAGCCTCCTAGCGGGCCAAGAGACCCAGTACTTC
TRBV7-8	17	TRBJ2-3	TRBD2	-	CASSPASGRLSTDTQYF	TGTGCCAGCAGCCCCGCTAGCGGGAGGCTTAGCACAGATACGCAGTATTTT
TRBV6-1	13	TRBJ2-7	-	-	CASSEYGNYEQYF	TGTGCCAGCAGTGAATACGGAAACTACGAGCAGTACTTC
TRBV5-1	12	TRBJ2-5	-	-	CASAREMETQYF	TGCGCCAGTGCGCGCGAGATGGAGACCCAGTACTTC
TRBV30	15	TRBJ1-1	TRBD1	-	CAWSVRTGGNTEAFF	TGTGCCTGGAGTGTACGGACAGGGGGGAACACTGAAGCTTTCTTT
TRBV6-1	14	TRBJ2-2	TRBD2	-	CASGTTWGTGELFF	TGTGCCAGCGGGACTACCTGGGGGACCGGGGAGCTGTTTTTT
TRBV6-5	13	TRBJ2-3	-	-	CASLTRGTDTQYF	TGTGCCAGCCTTACTAGGGGAACAGATACGCAGTATTTT
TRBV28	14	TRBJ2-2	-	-	CASTPIGGGRELFF	TGTGCCAGCACCCCCATCGGGGGAGGCCGGGAGCTGTTTTTT